A selection of T cell receptor beta chains follows, all from one sample in a study of shared clonotypes between healthy human individuals. Clones were read by immunoSEQ multiplex PCR, and TCRdb kept only the in-frame ones, dropping some. The data show fewer than 2.5 million clones, with approximately 93% seen just once and approximately 0.36% held by the top ten. The specimen sequenced was naive CD4+ T cells from PBMCs. The source is a man aged 18 to 35 in good health. Some clones in this sample may be carry-over from other donors' samples. Each CDR3 is given with its conserved first and last residue. A D gene is named only where the DNA matches it firmly. Clone size is shown for a subset of rows, as once, few, many or a class of expanded clone.

cdr3_aa	cdr3_nt	d_call	v_call	j_call	clone_size
CASSSSPTNEKLFF	TGTGCCAGCAGTTCTAGCCCAACTAATGAAAAACTGTTTTTT	NA	TRBV6-5	TRBJ1-4	NA
CASSVARQGSGNTIYF	TGTGCCAGCAGTGTAGCCCGCCAGGGGAGTGGAAACACCATATATTTT	NA	TRBV28	TRBJ1-3	NA
CASRGQGGGTKNIQYF	TGTGCCAGCAGGGGACAGGGCGGGGGGACCAAAAACATTCAGTACTTC	NA	TRBV28	TRBJ2-4	NA
CASSLGRLAANNEQFF	TGTGCCAGCAGCTTGGGACGGCTAGCGGCTAACAATGAGCAGTTCTTC	TRBD2	TRBV5-4	TRBJ2-1	NA
CAWSPTSEQYF	TGTGCCTGGAGTCCAACTAGCGAGCAGTACTTC	NA	TRBV30	TRBJ2-7	NA
CAWRVGWTGPNTEAFF	TGTGCCTGGAGAGTTGGCTGGACAGGACCGAACACTGAAGCTTTCTTT	TRBD1	TRBV30	TRBJ1-1	NA
CASSYSGGSYEQYF	TGTGCCAGCAGTTACTCGGGGGGGTCCTACGAGCAGTACTTC	TRBD2	TRBV6-6	TRBJ2-7	NA
CASSLFGTYLFQFF	TGTGCCAGCAGCTTGTTCGGAACGTACCTGTTTCAGTTCTTC	NA	TRBV7-2	TRBJ2-1	NA
CASSTVFGGTNEQFF	TGTGCCAGCAGTACCGTTTTTGGGGGGACCAATGAGCAGTTCTTC	NA	TRBV6-1	TRBJ2-1	once
CSTILGETQYF	TGCAGTACCATTTTAGGGGAGACCCAGTACTTC	NA	TRBV20-1	TRBJ2-5	NA
CASTGNMNTEAFF	TGTGCCAGCACGGGCAACATGAACACTGAAGCTTTCTTT	NA	TRBV6-1	TRBJ1-1	NA
CASGGLNTEAFF	TGTGCCTCTGGCGGGCTGAACACTGAAGCTTTCTTT	NA	TRBV10-3	TRBJ1-1	NA
CASEERGLRTF	TGTGCCAGCGAAGAACGAGGGCTAAGGACCTTC	NA	TRBV2	TRBJ1-2	few
CASSLGGTGGREQYF	TGCGCCAGCAGCTTGGGTGGGACAGGGGGCCGCGAGCAGTACTTC	TRBD1	TRBV5-1	TRBJ2-7	NA
CASSLANPGQGVLF	TGTGCCAGCAGCTTAGCAAACCCCGGACAGGGAGTCCTCTTC	TRBD1	TRBV7-9	TRBJ2-7	once
CASSRAGTASYEQYF	TGCGCCAGCAGCCGCGCCGGGACGGCGTCCTACGAGCAGTACTTC	NA	TRBV5-1	TRBJ2-7	NA
CASSSAGTEAFF	TGTGCCAGCAGCTCTGCTGGCACTGAAGCTTTCTTT	NA	TRBV5-4	TRBJ1-1	NA
CASSAYRVWFSYEQYF	TGTGCCAGCAGCGCTTACAGGGTATGGTTTTCCTACGAGCAGTACTTC	NA	TRBV6-6	TRBJ2-7	NA
CASSLERTGSAEQYF	TGCGCCAGCAGCTTGGAGCGGACAGGGTCTGCCGAGCAGTACTTC	TRBD1	TRBV5-1	TRBJ2-7	NA
CASSVGDRRNYGYTF	TGTGCCAGCAGCGTAGGGGACAGGAGAAACTATGGCTACACCTTC	TRBD1	TRBV9	TRBJ1-2	NA
CTSSQVSGRAYNEQFF	TGCACCAGCAGCCAAGTCAGCGGGAGGGCCTACAATGAGCAGTTCTTC	NA	TRBV1	TRBJ2-1	NA
CASSAPPVHEQFF	TGTGCCAGCAGCGCTCCCCCGGTCCATGAGCAGTTCTTC	NA	TRBV9	TRBJ2-1	NA
CASSSYRISGNTIYF	TGTGCCAGCAGTTCGTACAGGATCTCTGGAAACACCATATATTTT	NA	TRBV28	TRBJ1-3	once
CASSLIAGGGYEQFF	TGTGCCAGCAGCTTGATAGCGGGAGGCGGGTATGAGCAGTTCTTC	TRBD2	TRBV7-9	TRBJ2-1	NA
CASSKRPAAGSRRGYTF	TGTGCCAGCAGCAAACGACCAGCCGCAGGGAGTCGGCGGGGCTACACCTTC	NA	TRBV21-1	TRBJ1-2	NA
CASSSLGGENTIYF	TGTGCCAGCAGCTCTCTAGGGGGGGAAAACACCATATATTTT	NA	TRBV5-6	TRBJ1-3	NA
CASSLGRGTSGDTQYF	TGTGCCAGCAGCTTAGGCCGTGGGACTAGCGGAGATACGCAGTATTTT	TRBD2	TRBV11-3	TRBJ2-3	NA
CAISASGGQETQYF	TGTGCCATCAGTGCTAGCGGGGGGCAAGAGACCCAGTACTTC	TRBD2	TRBV10-3	TRBJ2-5	NA
CASSHGDTDQPQHF	TGCGCCAGCAGCCACGGGGACACTGATCAGCCCCAGCATTTT	NA	TRBV5-1	TRBJ1-5	NA
CAWSGGADTQYF	TGTGCCTGGAGTGGCGGGGCAGATACGCAGTATTTT	NA	TRBV30	TRBJ2-3	NA
CASRLGQGEAEAFF	TGTGCCAGCAGACTTGGACAGGGGGAGGCTGAAGCTTTCTTT	TRBD1	TRBV28	TRBJ1-1	NA
CASSPTGGDGREGPGDTQYF	TGTGCCAGCAGCCCGACAGGGGGCGACGGGCGGGAGGGCCCCGGAGATACGCAGTATTTT	NA	TRBV5-4	TRBJ2-3	NA
CASSLMVGYNEQFF	TGTGCCAGCAGCTTAATGGTGGGCTACAATGAGCAGTTCTTC	NA	TRBV7-3	TRBJ2-1	NA
CASSYLYEQYF	TGTGCCAGCAGTTACCTCTACGAGCAGTACTTC	NA	TRBV6-1	TRBJ2-7	NA
CASSLAGTANEKLFF	TGCGCCAGCAGCCTGGCCGGGACAGCTAATGAAAAACTGTTTTTT	TRBD1	TRBV4-1	TRBJ1-4	NA
CASSFRTGNTGELFF	TGTGCCAGCAGTTTCCGGACAGGGAACACCGGGGAGCTGTTTTTT	TRBD1	TRBV28	TRBJ2-2	NA